This TCR beta chain was recovered during a study of blood T cell repertoires in COVID-19. The CDR3 contains 17 residues. Germline V gene lookup returns CDR1 SEHNR and CDR2 FQNEAQ (reference sequence). After removal of 5 bases from V and 3 bases from J, the junction contained 11 bases not matched to a gene. TCRdb's copy holds only in-frame clones and misses some; the assay was immunoSEQ multiplex PCR. The table shows under 200,000 clones, with about 86% occurring only once. The receptor comes from a woman in her fifties or sixties with COVID-19, enrolled during active disease. V gene TRBV7-9 combines with J gene TRBJ1-5; 9 bases fit TRBD1. Sequencing was performed on peripheral blood. The CDR3 here is CASSGEAGQGFNQPQHF. CDR3 DNA sequence: TGTGCCAGCAGCGGCGAAGCGGGACAGGGTTTCAATCAGCCCCAGCATTTT.